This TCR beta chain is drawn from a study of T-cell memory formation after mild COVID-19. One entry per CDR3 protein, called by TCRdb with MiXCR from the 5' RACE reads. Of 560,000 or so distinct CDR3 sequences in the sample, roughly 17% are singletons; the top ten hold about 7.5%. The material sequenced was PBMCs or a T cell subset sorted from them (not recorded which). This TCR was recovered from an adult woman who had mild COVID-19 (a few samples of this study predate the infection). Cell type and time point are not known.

The chain's CDR3 is CASSSSLAGFHNEQFF. As DNA, the CDR3 is TGTGCCAGCAGCTCCTCACTAGCGGGCTTCCACAATGAGCAGTTCTTC. The chain uses TRBV7-3 and TRBJ2-1; TRBD2 matches 9 bases. The CDR3 has 16 residues. Germline trimming cut 4 bases from V and 5 bases from J; bases unmatched to any gene: 9. From germline, CDR1 is SGHTA and CDR2 FQGTGA.